This is a list of T cell receptor beta chains from one sample in a study of shared clonotypes between healthy human individuals. Here immunoSEQ multiplex PCR was the method, and the copy in TCRdb shows in-frame clones only, minus some. The table shows 450,000 to 500,000 clones, with 65% to 85% occurring only once. Sequencing input: PBMCs. These receptors were taken from a middle-aged woman in good health. Some clones in this sample may be carry-over from other donors' samples. The CDR3 runs from the conserved cysteine through the conserved F or W. A D gene is named only where the DNA matches it firmly. Not all rows give a size; the values are once, few, many and, for expanded clones, a class.

J gene	D gene	V gene	clone size	CDR3 protein	CDR3 DNA
TRBJ2-3	.	TRBV6-6	.	CASGGHGPDTQYF	TGTGCCAGCGGAGGACACGGCCCAGATACGCAGTATTTT
TRBJ2-5	TRBD2	TRBV30	.	CAWSVKVSGSPRTQYF	TGTGCCTGGAGTGTAAAGGTTAGCGGGAGCCCCAGGACCCAGTACTTC
TRBJ2-7	TRBD1	TRBV5-5	.	CASSLMGQGPGYF	TGTGCCAGCAGCTTGATGGGACAGGGGCCCGGGTACTTC
TRBJ2-1	TRBD2	TRBV5-4	.	CASSLAVGTSGRGRVEQFF	TGTGCCAGCAGCTTGGCCGTGGGGACTAGCGGGAGGGGCAGGGTTGAGCAGTTCTTC
TRBJ2-3	.	TRBV5-4	.	CASSPTSSYADTQYF	TGTGCCAGCAGCCCCACTAGCAGCTACGCTGATACGCAGTATTTT
TRBJ1-2	.	TRBV28	.	CASSLLPGNGYTF	TGTGCCAGCAGTTTACTCCCAGGGAATGGCTACACCTTC
TRBJ1-6	TRBD1	TRBV14	.	CASSQVFGQGIGSPLHF	TGTGCCAGCAGCCAAGTCTTCGGACAGGGGATCGGTTCACCCCTCCACTTT
TRBJ2-3	TRBD2	TRBV28	.	CASSLLLAGGPPDTQYF	TGTGCCAGCAGTCTCCTACTAGCGGGAGGGCCCCCCGATACGCAGTATTTT
TRBJ2-7	.	TRBV29-1	.	CSVEKSWDTEQYF	TGCAGCGTTGAAAAGTCCTGGGATACCGAGCAGTACTTC
TRBJ2-4	TRBD2	TRBV27	.	CASRPGLAVFGENIQYF	TGTGCCAGCAGACCGGGACTAGCGGTTTTCGGCGAAAACATTCAGTACTTC
TRBJ2-7	TRBD1	TRBV10-3	once	CAISEPAGTGGNEQYF	TGTGCCATCAGTGAGCCGGCCGGGACAGGGGGCAACGAGCAGTACTTC
TRBJ1-5	.	TRBV5-1	.	CASSVGPGVSNQPQHF	TGCGCCAGCAGCGTGGGCCCAGGGGTGAGCAATCAGCCCCAGCATTTT
TRBJ2-7	.	TRBV7-8	.	CASSLARTSYEQYF	TGTGCCAGCAGCTTGGCCCGGACCTCCTACGAGCAGTACTTC
TRBJ2-3	.	TRBV5-1	.	CASSWSPSASTDTQYF	TGCGCCAGCAGCTGGTCGCCTAGCGCGAGCACAGATACGCAGTATTTT
TRBJ1-1	.	TRBV27	.	CASSSPRTANTEAFF	TGTGCCAGCAGTTCCCCTCGGACGGCGAACACTGAAGCTTTCTTT
TRBJ2-3	TRBD2	TRBV30	.	CAWRMTSGSDTQYF	TGTGCCTGGAGGATGACTAGCGGTTCAGATACGCAGTATTTT
TRBJ2-3	.	TRBV2	.	CASSGTVDTQYF	TGTGCCAGCAGTGGGACAGTAGATACGCAGTATTTT
TRBJ2-5	TRBD2	TRBV28	.	CASSTTAGGPSETQYF	TGTGCCAGCAGTACAACAGCGGGAGGGCCATCGGAGACCCAGTACTTC
TRBJ1-1	.	TRBV5-6	many	CASSLSTSRWNTEAFF	TGTGCCAGCAGCTTGTCGACAAGCCGGTGGAACACTGAAGCTTTCTTT
TRBJ2-3	TRBD1	TRBV7-9	.	CASSAGQGVADTQYF	TGTGCCAGCAGCGCTGGACAGGGGGTCGCAGATACGCAGTATTTT
TRBJ1-1	.	TRBV20-1	.	CSALQNTEAFF	TGCAGTGCTCTTCAGAACACTGAAGCGTTCTTT
TRBJ2-7	TRBD2	TRBV5-1	.	CASSLEVSGRASLLSDEQYF	TGCGCCAGCAGCTTGGAGGTTAGCGGGAGGGCCTCCCTCTTGTCTGACGAGCAGTACTTC
TRBJ2-6	.	TRBV7-9	.	CASSSLSGTNVLTF	TGTGCCAGCAGCAGCCTCTCCGGGACCAACGTCCTGACTTTC
TRBJ2-2	TRBD2	TRBV11-2	.	CASNGLAGGPSGELFF	TGTGCCAGCAACGGACTAGCGGGAGGGCCCTCCGGGGAGCTGTTTTTT
TRBJ1-1	.	TRBV14	.	CASSQGRINMNTEAFF	TGTGCCAGCAGCCAGGGCAGGATAAATATGAACACTGAAGCTTTCTTT
TRBJ1-5	TRBD1	TRBV6-1	once	CASSVDRGYQPQHF	TGTGCCAGCAGTGTGGACAGGGGGTATCAGCCCCAGCATTTT
TRBJ2-1	TRBD2	TRBV14	.	CASSQELAGRQFF	TGTGCCAGCAGCCAAGAACTAGCGGGAAGGCAGTTCTTC
TRBJ1-4	.	TRBV5-1	.	CASSQQWDGGDNEKLFF	TGCGCCAGCAGCCAACAATGGGACGGAGGCGATAATGAAAAACTGTTTTTT
TRBJ2-3	.	TRBV30	.	CAWSAKRGSTDTQYF	TGTGCCTGGAGTGCTAAAAGGGGTAGCACAGATACGCAGTATTTT
TRBJ2-7	TRBD1	TRBV4-1	.	CASSQGGAGQGLAYEQYF	TGCGCCAGCAGCCAAGGGGGGGCGGGACAGGGATTAGCCTACGAGCAGTACTTC
TRBJ2-1	.	TRBV19	.	CASSIELLSSYNEQFF	TGTGCCAGTAGTATAGAGCTACTCAGCTCCTACAATGAGCAGTTCTTC
TRBJ2-3	.	TRBV7-9	few	CASSYEGSRAATDTQYF	TGTGCCAGCAGTTATGAAGGCAGCAGGGCGGCCACAGATACGCAGTATTTT
TRBJ2-7	TRBD1	TRBV7-6	.	CASSSSGTGWYEQYF	TGTGCCAGCAGCTCTTCCGGGACAGGGTGGTACGAGCAGTACTTC
TRBJ2-7	TRBD2	TRBV15	.	CATNSGSGFEQYF	TGTGCCACCAATAGCGGGAGTGGGTTCGAGCAGTACTTC
TRBJ2-3	.	TRBV18	.	CASSPITDTQYF	TGTGCCAGCTCACCTATTACAGATACGCAGTATTTT
TRBJ1-1	.	TRBV5-4	.	CASSLGGVRVDTEAFF	TGTGCCAGCAGCTTGGGAGGTGTCCGGGTGGACACTGAAGCTTTCTTT
TRBJ2-7	.	TRBV28	.	CASSFSSWPRPSSSYEQYF	TGTGCCAGCAGTTTTTCCTCCTGGCCCCGCCCCTCAAGCTCCTACGAGCAGTACTTC
TRBJ1-4	TRBD1	TRBV7-8	.	CASSLGGGQEKLFF	TGTGCCAGCAGCTTAGGGGGGGGACAGGAAAAACTGTTTTTT
TRBJ1-1	.	TRBV30	once	CAWSAQLNTEAFF	TGTGCCTGGAGTGCCCAGTTGAACACTGAAGCTTTCTTT
TRBJ1-5	.	TRBV28	few	CASSTSGGSGEGNQPQHF	TGTGCCAGCAGTACGTCAGGCGGGTCAGGAGAAGGCAATCAGCCCCAGCATTTT
TRBJ2-2	TRBD1	TRBV27	.	CASSWTGGNTGELFF	TGTGCCAGCAGTTGGACAGGGGGGAACACCGGGGAGCTGTTTTTT
TRBJ1-2	TRBD1	TRBV6-5	.	CASSLGTGSGGYTF	TGTGCCAGCAGCCTCGGGACAGGGTCGGGCGGCTACACCTTC